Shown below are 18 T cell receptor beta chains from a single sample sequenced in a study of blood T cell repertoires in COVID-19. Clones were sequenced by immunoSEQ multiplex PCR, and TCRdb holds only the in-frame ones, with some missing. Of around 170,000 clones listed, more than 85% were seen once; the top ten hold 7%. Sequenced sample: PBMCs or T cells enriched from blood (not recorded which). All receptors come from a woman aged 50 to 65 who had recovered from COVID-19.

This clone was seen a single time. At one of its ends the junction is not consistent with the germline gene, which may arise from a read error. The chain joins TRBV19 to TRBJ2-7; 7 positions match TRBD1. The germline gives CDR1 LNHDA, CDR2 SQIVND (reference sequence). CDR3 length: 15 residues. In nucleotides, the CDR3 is TGTGCCAGTAGTATTCGGAAGGGACAGCAGTGGCCTGGGGACTTC. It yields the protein CASSIRKGQQWPGDF.

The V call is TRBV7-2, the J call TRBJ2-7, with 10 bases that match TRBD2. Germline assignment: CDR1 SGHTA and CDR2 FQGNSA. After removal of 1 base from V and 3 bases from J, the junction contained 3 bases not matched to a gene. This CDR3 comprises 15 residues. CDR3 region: CASSLEASGGYEQYF. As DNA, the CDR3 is TGTGCCAGCAGCTTAGAAGCTAGCGGGGGCTACGAGCAGTACTTC.

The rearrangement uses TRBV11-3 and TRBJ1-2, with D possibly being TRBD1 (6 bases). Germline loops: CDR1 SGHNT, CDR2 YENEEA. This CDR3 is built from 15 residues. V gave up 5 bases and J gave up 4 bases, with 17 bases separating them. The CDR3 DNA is TGTGCCAGCAGCCCGAGAACGGGACAAAGCTATGGCTACACCTTC. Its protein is CASSPRTGQSYGYTF.

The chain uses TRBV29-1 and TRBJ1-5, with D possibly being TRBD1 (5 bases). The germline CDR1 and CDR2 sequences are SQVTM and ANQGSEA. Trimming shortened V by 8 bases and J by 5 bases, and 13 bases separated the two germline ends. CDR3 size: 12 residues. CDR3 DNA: TGCAGCACCAGACAAGGGGATCAGCCCCAGCATTTT. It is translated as CSTRQGDQPQHF.

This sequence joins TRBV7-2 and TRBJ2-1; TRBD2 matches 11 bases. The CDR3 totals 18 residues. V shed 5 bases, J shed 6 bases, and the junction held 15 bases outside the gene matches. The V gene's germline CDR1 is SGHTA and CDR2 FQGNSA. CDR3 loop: CASSPYPLAGGKTNEQFF. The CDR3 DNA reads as TGTGCCAGCAGCCCTTACCCTCTAGCGGGAGGTAAGACCAATGAGCAGTTCTTC.

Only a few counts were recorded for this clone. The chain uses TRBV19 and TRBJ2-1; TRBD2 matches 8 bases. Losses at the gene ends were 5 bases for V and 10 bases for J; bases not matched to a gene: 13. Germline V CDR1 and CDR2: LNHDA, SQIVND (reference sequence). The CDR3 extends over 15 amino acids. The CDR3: CASSFDGLAQREQFF. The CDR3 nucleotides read TGTGCCAGTAGTTTCGACGGACTAGCCCAGAGAGAGCAGTTCTTC.

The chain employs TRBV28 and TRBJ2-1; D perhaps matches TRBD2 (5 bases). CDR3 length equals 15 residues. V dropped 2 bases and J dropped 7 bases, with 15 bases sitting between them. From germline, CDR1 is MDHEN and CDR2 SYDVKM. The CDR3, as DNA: TGTGCCAGCAGTTTACAGCGGACCCTAGGTAATGAGCAGTTCTTC. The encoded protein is CASSLQRTLGNEQFF.

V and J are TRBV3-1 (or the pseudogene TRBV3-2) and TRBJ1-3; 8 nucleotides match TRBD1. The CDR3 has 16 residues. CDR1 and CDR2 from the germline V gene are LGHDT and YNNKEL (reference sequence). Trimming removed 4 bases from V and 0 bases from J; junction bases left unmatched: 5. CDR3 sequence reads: CASSPRQGYSGNTIYF. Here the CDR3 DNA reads TGTGCCAGCAGCCCGCGACAGGGGTACTCTGGAAACACCATATATTTT.

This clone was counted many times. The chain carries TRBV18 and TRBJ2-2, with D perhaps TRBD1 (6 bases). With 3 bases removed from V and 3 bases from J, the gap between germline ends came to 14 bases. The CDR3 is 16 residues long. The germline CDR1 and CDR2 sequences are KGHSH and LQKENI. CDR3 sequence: CASSPTGQAYTGELFF. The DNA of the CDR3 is TGTGCCAGCTCACCCACGGGACAAGCCTACACCGGGGAGCTGTTTTTT. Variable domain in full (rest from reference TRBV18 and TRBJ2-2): NAGVMQNPRHLVRRRGQEARLRCSPMKGHSHVYWYRQLPEEGLKFMVYLQKENIIDESGMPKERFSAEFPKEGPSILRIQQVVRGDSAAYFCASSPTGQAYTGELFFGEGSRLTVL.

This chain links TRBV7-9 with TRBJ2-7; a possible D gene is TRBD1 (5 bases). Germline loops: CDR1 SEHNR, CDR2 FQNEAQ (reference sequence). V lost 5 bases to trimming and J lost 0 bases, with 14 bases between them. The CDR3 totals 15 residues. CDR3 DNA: TGTGCCAGCAGCCTAGGGGCCCTCATCTCCTACGAGCAGTACTTC. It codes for CASSLGALISYEQYF.

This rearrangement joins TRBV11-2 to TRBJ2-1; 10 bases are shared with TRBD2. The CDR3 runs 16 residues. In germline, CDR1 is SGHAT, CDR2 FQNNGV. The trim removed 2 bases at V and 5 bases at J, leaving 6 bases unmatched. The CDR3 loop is CASSLKGLAGDNEQFF. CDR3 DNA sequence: TGTGCCAGCAGCTTAAAGGGGCTAGCGGGAGACAATGAGCAGTTCTTC. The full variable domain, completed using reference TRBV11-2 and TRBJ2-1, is EAGVAQSPRYKIIEKRQSVAFWCNPISGHATLYWYQQILGQGPKLLIQFQNNGVVDDSQLPKDRFSAERLKGVDSTLKIQPAKLEDSAVYLCASSLKGLAGDNEQFFGPGTRLTVL.

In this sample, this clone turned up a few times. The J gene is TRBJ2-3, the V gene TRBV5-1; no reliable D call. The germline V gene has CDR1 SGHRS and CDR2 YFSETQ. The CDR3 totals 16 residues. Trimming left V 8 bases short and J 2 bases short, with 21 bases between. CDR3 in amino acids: CASFSGLSSLTDTQYF. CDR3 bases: TGCGCCAGTTTTAGTGGGCTCTCTTCCCTCACAGATACGCAGTATTTT.

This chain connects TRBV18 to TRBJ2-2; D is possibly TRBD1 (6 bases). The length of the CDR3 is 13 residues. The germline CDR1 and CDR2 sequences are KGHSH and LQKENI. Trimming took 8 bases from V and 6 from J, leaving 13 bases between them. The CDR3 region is CASSTGLAGELFF. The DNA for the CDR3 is TGTGCCAGCAGTACAGGGTTGGCCGGGGAGCTGTTTTTT.

The chain's CDR3 is CASSQDPDRLRGAFF. Here the CDR3 DNA reads TGTGCCAGCAGCCAAGATCCAGACAGGCTCAGGGGAGCTTTCTTT. V gene TRBV14 combines with J gene TRBJ1-1; D is possibly TRBD1 (6 bases). The length of the CDR3 is 15 residues. The V end was cut by 0 bases, the J end by 10 bases, with 18 bases between. Looked up from germline, CDR1 is SGHDN and CDR2 is FVKESK. Supplemented by reference TRBV14 and TRBJ1-1, the full variable domain reads EAGVTQFPSHSVIEKGQTVTLRCDPISGHDNLYWYRRVMGKEIKFLLHFVKESKQDESGMPNNRFLAERTGGTYSTLKVQPAELEDSGVYFCASSQDPDRLRGAFFGQGTRLTVV.

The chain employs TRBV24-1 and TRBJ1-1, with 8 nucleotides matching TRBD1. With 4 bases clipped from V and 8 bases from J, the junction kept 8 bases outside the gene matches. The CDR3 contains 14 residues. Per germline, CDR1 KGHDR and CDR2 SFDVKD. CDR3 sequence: CATSDPDRGSEAFF. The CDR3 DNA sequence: TGTGCCACCAGTGACCCCGACAGGGGTTCGGAAGCTTTCTTT.

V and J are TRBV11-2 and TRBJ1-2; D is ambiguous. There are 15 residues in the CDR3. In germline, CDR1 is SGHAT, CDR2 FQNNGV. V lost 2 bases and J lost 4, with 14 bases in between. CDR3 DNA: TGTGCCAGCAGCTTAATGGCAGGATCGAGCTATGGCTACACCTTC. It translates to CASSLMAGSSYGYTF.

The CDR3 DNA reads as TGTGCCTGGAGCGTCTCGAATGAAAAACTGTTTTTT. It specifies CAWSVSNEKLFF. The V gene is TRBV30, the J gene TRBJ1-4; the D is unclear. V lost 3 bases and J lost 5, with 7 bases in between. CDR1 is GTSNPN and CDR2 is SVGIG in the germline V gene (reference sequence). The CDR3 runs to 12 residues.

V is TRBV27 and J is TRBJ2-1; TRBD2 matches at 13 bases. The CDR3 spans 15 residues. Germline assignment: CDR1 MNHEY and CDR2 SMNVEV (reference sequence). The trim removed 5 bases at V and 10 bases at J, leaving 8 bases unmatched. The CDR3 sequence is CASSDRLAGGREQFF. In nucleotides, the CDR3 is TGTGCCAGCAGTGACCGACTAGCGGGAGGACGGGAGCAGTTCTTC.